A single sample gave rise to the 15 T cell receptor beta chains below, sequenced in a study of CD8 T cell repertoires and HIV-1 epitope variants. The antigens these receptors bind are not known. This table comes from immunoSEQ multiplex PCR, and its TCRdb copy is limited to in-frame clones, with some not included. The table has around 5,400 clones, 66% seen once. The sequenced sample consisted of cultured CD8+ T cells derived from PBMCs. The receptor set was obtained from a male donor with HIV.

This clone has only one observation. This chain uses TRBV10-2 with TRBJ1-6; D uncertain. The CDR3 has 14 amino acids. V lost 6 bases, J lost 7 bases, and 13 bases lay in between. Germline CDR1 reads WSHSY; CDR2 reads SAAADI. The chain's CDR3 is CASRRGVGNSPLHF. In DNA, the CDR3 is TGCGCCAGCAGACGTGGTGTTGGGAATTCACCCCTCCACTTT.

This clone was observed a single time. V and J are TRBV9 and TRBJ1-1; tentative D call: TRBD1 (6 bases). Germline assignment: CDR1 SGDLS and CDR2 YYNGEE. V lost 3 bases to trimming and J lost 1 base, with 13 bases between them. This CDR3 is built from 15 residues. CDR3 DNA: TGTGCCAGCAGCGGATCCGGGACACAGAACACTGAAGCTTTCTTT. Translation: CASSGSGTQNTEAFF.

The chain employs TRBV18 and TRBJ2-7; D gene unclear. This CDR3 contains 14 residues. V shed 3 bases and J shed 1 base, with 10 bases lying between them. The germline V gene has CDR1 KGHSH and CDR2 LQKENI. CDR3 region: CASSPSGGSYEQYF. The CDR3 DNA is TGTGCCAGCTCACCGTCGGGTGGATCCTACGAGCAGTACTTC.

The chain carries TRBV7-8 and TRBJ1-4, with D possibly TRBD1 on 5 matching bases. In germline, CDR1 is SGHVS, CDR2 FQNEAQ. The CDR3 consists of 15 residues. Trimming shortened V by 5 bases and J by 7 bases, and 17 bases separated the two germline ends. In DNA form, the CDR3 reads TGTGCCAGCAGCCCTGGCGGGGTTCAGGGTGAAAAACTGTTTTTT. Encoded protein: CASSPGGVQGEKLFF. The variable domain in full, with the rest retrieved from reference TRBV7-8 and TRBJ1-4, is GAGVSQSPRYKVAKRGQDVALRCDPISGHVSLFWYQQALGQGPEFLTYFQNEAQLDKSGLPSDRFFAERPEGSVSTLKIQRTQQEDSAVYLCASSPGGVQGEKLFFGSGTQLSVL.

The chain carries TRBV9 and TRBJ2-2; 9 bases align to TRBD2. The trim removed 5 bases at V and 8 bases at J, leaving 16 bases unmatched. Looked up from germline, CDR1 is SGDLS and CDR2 is YYNGEE. The CDR3 is 17 residues long. The CDR3 nucleotides are TGTGCCAGCAGGGGCTCCGGGCTAGCGGGATTGGGTGGGGAGCTGTTTTTT. Amino acid sequence: CASRGSGLAGLGGELFF.

The genes are TRBV2 and TRBJ2-3; D tentatively reads TRBD1 or TRBD2 (5 bases each). Trimming cost V 4 bases and J 1 base, with 12 bases left between them. CDR1 and CDR2 from the germline V gene are SNHLY and FYNNEI. CDR3 length equals 15 residues. CDR3 nucleotide sequence: TGTGCCAGCAGTGCCGGCCAGGGAGGCACAGATACGCAGTATTTT. Protein: CASSAGQGGTDTQYF.

J is TRBJ2-7 and V is TRBV5-4, with D possibly TRBD2 on 6 matching bases. Trimming removed 4 bases from V and 7 bases from J, with 12 bases in between. Germline-derived CDR1 and CDR2 are SGHNT and YYREEE (reference sequence). The length of the CDR3 is 12 residues. The CDR3 DNA follows: TGTGCCAGCAGCAAGCCAGCGGGTGAGCAGTACTTC. Translated, it gives CASSKPAGEQYF.

In this sample, this clone turned up a few times. V gene TRBV6-1 combines with J gene TRBJ2-7; weak D call: TRBD2 (5 bases). Trimming took 6 bases from V and 2 from J, leaving 14 bases between them. The CDR3 has 14 residues. Germline-derived CDR1 and CDR2 are MNHNS and SASEGT. The CDR3 DNA follows: TGTGCCAGCAGCGCCAGGTACGGGGCCTACGAGCAGTACTTC. It is translated as CASSARYGAYEQYF.

This chain joins TRBV28 and TRBJ2-1, with D hard to call. Trimming cost V 4 bases and J 4 bases, with 5 bases left between them. CDR1 and CDR2 (germline): MDHEN, SYDVKM. CDR3 length: 12 residues. In nucleotides, the CDR3 is TGTGCCAGCAGTTGGGAATACAATGAGCAGTTCTTC. It translates to CASSWEYNEQFF. Full variable domain (outside the CDR3, taken from reference TRBV28 and TRBJ2-1): DVKVTQSSRYLVKRTGEKVFLECVQDMDHENMFWYRQDPGLGLRLIYFSYDVKMKEKGDIPEGYSVSREKKERFSLILESASTNQTSMYLCASSWEYNEQFFGPGTRLTVL.

The V gene is TRBV28, the J gene TRBJ2-5, with D possibly being TRBD1 (6 bases). CDR1 MDHEN and CDR2 SYDVKM come from the germline V gene. V gave up 6 bases and J gave up 1 base, with 21 bases separating them. The CDR3 length is 17 residues. In DNA form, the CDR3 reads TGTGCCAGCAGCTCGCGAAAACAGGGTGGTGGCCAAGAGACCCAGTACTTC. This encodes CASSSRKQGGGQETQYF.

In its sample, this clone is medium-sized. This sequence joins TRBV27 and TRBJ1-2; 9 bases match TRBD1. CDR1 is MNHEY and CDR2 is SMNVEV in the germline V gene (reference sequence). Losses at the gene ends were 6 bases for V and 3 bases for J; bases not matched to a gene: 8. This CDR3 is built from 15 residues. CDR3 coding DNA: TGTGCCAGCAGGAGTGGACAGGGGCGTGACTATGGCTACACCTTC. It specifies CASRSGQGRDYGYTF.

In its sample, this clone was seen a few times. The CDR3 DNA is TGTGCCAGCAGCTCGCAGGAGGACAGGGTCTATGGCTACACCTTC. Translation: CASSSQEDRVYGYTF. This sequence joins TRBV13 and TRBJ1-2; TRBD1 matches 8 bases. The V gene's germline CDR1 is PRHDT and CDR2 FYEKMQ (reference sequence). CDR3 length: 15 amino acids. The trim removed 4 bases at V and 4 bases at J, leaving 8 bases unmatched.

V and J are TRBV6-4 and TRBJ2-3; 10 bases fit TRBD2. CDR1 and CDR2 (germline): MRHNA, SNTAGT. The CDR3 is made up of 15 amino acids. The J segment lost 4 bases and the V segment lost 0 bases, leaving 1 base of the junction unmatched. The CDR3 is CASSDSLAGPDTQYF. The CDR3 coding sequence is TGTGCCAGCAGTGACTCACTAGCGGGACCAGATACGCAGTATTTT.

V is TRBV7-9 and J is TRBJ2-3; 8 bases line up with TRBD2. The CDR3 consists of 15 residues. V trimming: 0 bases; J trimming: 5 bases; junction bases outside the gene matches: 4. Germline lookup yields CDR1 SEHNR and CDR2 FQNEAQ (reference sequence). The CDR3 nucleotides are TGTGCCAGCAGCTTAGCCGGGGGGGCCAAAGATACGCAGTATTTT. Translated: CASSLAGGAKDTQYF.

In this sample, this clone turned up once. This chain uses TRBV5-6 with TRBJ1-4; 7 bases fit TRBD1. Per germline, CDR1 SGHDT and CDR2 YYEEEE. V lost 1 base and J lost 8; bases outside the gene matches: 5. The CDR3 consists of 14 residues. As DNA, the CDR3 is TGTGCCAGCAGCTTGTCAGGGGGAGGAGAAAAACTGTTTTTT. Protein: CASSLSGGGEKLFF.